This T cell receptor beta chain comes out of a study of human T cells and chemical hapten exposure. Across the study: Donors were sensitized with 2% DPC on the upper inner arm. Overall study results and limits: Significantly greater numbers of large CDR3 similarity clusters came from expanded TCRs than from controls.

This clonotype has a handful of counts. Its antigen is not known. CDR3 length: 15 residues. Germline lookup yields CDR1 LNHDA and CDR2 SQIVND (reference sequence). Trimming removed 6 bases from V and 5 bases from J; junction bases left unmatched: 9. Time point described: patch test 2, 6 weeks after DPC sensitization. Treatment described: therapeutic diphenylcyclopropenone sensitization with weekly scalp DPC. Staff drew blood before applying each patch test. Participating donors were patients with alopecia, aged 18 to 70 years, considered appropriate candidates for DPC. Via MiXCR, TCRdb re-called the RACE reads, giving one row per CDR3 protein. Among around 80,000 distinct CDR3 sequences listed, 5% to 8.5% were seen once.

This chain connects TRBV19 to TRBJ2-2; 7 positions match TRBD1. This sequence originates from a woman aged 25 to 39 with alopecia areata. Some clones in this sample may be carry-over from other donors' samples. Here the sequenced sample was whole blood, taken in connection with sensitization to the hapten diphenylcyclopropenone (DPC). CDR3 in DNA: TGTGCCAGTAGCCCCGACAGGGAAGAGACCGGGGAGCTGTTTTTT. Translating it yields CASSPDREETGELFF.